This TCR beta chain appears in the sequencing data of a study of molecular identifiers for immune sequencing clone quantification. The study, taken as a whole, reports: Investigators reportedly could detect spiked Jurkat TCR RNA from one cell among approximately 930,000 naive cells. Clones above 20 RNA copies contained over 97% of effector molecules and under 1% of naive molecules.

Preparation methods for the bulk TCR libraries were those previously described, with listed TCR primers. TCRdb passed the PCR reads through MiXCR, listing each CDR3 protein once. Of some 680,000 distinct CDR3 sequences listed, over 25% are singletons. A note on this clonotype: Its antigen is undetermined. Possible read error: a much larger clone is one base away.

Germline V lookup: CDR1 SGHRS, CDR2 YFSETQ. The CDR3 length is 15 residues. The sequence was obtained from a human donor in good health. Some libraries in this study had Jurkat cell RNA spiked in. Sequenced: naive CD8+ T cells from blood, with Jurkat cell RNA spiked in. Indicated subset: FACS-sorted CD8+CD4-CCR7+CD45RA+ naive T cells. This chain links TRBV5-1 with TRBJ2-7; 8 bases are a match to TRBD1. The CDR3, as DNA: TGCGCCAGCAGCCTACCGGGACAGGAGTACTACGAGCTGTACTTC. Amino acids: CASSLPGQEYYELYF. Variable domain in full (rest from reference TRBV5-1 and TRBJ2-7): KAGVTQTPRYLIKTRGQQVTLSCSPISGHRSVSWYQQTPGQGLQFLFEYFSETQRNKGNFPGRFSGRQFSNSRSEMNVSTLELGDSALYLCASSLPGQEYYELYFGPGTRLTVT.